This record covers a single TCR beta chain. Its antigen is as yet unknown. This sample is drawn from a study of CD8 T cells in Susac syndrome. Study-level findings and limits: That the number of individuals in its TCR sequencing and HLA analysis was relatively small was acknowledged by the study.

With random hexamers, reverse transcription was performed on about 0.45 to 1 ug of RNA. TCRdb redid the calling of the immunoSEQ multiplex PCR reads with MiXCR, one entry per CDR3 protein. The table records under 200,000 distinct CDR3 sequences, approximately 93% of them present only once. The CDR3 loop spans 16 amino acids. The V end lost 1 base, the J end lost 4 bases, and 16 bases lay between the germline ends. Germline CDR1 SGHTA, CDR2 FQGNSA. CD8+ and CD4+ T cells from blood underwent TCR beta sequencing. Healthy donors matched for age and sex were used as controls. Sequencing was done on a sample of CD4+ T cells from PBMCs. This receptor was obtained from a human donor in good health. V and J are TRBV7-2 and TRBJ1-2; tentative D call: TRBD1 (6 bases). The CDR3 region is CASSLGPPGGGYGYTF. CDR3 nucleotides: TGTGCCAGCAGCTTAGGGCCACCTGGAGGGGGCTATGGCTACACCTTC.